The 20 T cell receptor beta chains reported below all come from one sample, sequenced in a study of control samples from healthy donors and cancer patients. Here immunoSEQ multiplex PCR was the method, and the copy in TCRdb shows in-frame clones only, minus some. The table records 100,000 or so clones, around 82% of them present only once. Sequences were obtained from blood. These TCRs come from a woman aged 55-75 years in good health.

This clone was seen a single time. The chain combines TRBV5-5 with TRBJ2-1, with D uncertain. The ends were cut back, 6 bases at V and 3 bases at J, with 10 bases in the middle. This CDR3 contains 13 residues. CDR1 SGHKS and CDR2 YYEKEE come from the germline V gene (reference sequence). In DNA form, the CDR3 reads TGTGCCAGCACCCTGGCAGGCTACAATGAGCAGTTCTTC. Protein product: CASTLAGYNEQFF.

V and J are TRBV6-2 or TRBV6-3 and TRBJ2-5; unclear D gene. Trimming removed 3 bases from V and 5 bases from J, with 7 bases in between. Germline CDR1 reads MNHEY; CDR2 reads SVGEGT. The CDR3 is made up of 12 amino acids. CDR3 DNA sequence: TGTGCCAGCAGTTATGTTTCGGAGACCCAGTACTTC. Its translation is CASSYVSETQYF.

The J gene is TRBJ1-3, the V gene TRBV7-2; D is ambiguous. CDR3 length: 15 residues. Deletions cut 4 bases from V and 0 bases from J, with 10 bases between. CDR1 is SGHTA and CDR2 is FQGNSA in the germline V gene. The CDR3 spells CASSSQASSGNTIYF. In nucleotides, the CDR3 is TGTGCCAGCAGCTCCCAAGCGAGCTCTGGAAACACCATATATTTT.

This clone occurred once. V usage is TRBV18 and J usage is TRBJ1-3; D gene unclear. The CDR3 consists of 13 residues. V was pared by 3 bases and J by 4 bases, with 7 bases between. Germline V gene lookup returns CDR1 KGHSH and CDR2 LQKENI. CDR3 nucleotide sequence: TGTGCCAGCTCACCTAGTTGGGGAAACACCATATATTTT. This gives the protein CASSPSWGNTIYF.

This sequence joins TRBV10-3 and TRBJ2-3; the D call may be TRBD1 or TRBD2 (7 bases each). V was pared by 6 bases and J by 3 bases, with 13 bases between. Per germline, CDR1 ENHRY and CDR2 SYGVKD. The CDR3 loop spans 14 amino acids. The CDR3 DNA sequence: TGTGCCATCAGCGACAGGGAGGGGACAGATACGCAGTATTTT. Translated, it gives CAISDREGTDTQYF.

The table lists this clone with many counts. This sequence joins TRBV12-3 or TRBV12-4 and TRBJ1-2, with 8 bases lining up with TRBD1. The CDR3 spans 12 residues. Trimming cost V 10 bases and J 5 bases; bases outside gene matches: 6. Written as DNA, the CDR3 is TGTGCCACCAGGGGGCGCCGATATGGCTACACCTTC. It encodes CATRGRRYGYTF.

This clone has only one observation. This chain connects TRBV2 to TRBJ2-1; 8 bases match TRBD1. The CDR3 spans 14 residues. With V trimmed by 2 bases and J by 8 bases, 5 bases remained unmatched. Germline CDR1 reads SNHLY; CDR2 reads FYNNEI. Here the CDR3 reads CASSEIRGRDEQFF. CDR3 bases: TGTGCCAGCAGTGAAATCAGGGGGCGAGATGAGCAGTTCTTC.

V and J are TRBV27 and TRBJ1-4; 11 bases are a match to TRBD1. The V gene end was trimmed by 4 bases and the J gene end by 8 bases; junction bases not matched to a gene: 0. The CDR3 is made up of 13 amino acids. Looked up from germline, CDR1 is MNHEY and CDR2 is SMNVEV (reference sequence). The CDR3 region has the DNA TGTGCCAGCAGTTGGACAGGGGGCGAAAAACTGTTTTTT. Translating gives CASSWTGGEKLFF.

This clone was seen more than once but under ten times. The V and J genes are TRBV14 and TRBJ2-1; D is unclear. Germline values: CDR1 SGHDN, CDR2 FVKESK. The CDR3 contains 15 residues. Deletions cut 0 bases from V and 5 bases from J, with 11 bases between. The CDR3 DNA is TGTGCCAGCAGCCAAGAGTGGAGCTTAAACAATGAGCAGTTCTTC. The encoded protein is CASSQEWSLNNEQFF.

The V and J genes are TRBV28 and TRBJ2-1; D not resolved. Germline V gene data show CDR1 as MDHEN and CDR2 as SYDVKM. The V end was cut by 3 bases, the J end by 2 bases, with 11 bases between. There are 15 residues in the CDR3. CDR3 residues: CASSLFQRPYNEQFF. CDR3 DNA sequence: TGTGCCAGCAGTTTGTTCCAGAGGCCCTACAATGAGCAGTTCTTC.

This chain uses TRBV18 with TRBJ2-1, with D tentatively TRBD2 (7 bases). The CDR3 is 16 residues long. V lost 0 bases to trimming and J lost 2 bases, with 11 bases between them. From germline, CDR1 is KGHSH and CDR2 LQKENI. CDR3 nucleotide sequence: TGTGCCAGCTCACCACCGAGAGGGGGGGCCTACAATGAGCAGTTCTTC. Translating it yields CASSPPRGGAYNEQFF.

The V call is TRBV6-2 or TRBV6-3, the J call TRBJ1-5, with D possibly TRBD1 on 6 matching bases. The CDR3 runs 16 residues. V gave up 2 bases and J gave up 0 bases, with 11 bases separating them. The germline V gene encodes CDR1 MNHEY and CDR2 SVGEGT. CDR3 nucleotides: TGTGCCAGCAGTTACCGGACAGCAATTAGCAATCAGCCCCAGCATTTT. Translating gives CASSYRTAISNQPQHF.

The CDR3 spells CASSFMDRDYGYTF. The CDR3 region has the DNA TGTGCCAGCAGTTTTATGGACAGAGACTATGGCTACACCTTC. This chain uses TRBV28 with TRBJ1-2, with D tentatively TRBD1 (6 bases). Germline lookup yields CDR1 MDHEN and CDR2 SYDVKM. Trimming left V 3 bases short and J 3 bases short, with 11 bases between. The CDR3 consists of 14 residues.

CDR3 loop: CASRPRASGNTIYF. CDR3 sequence (DNA): TGTGCCAGCAGGCCCCGGGCCTCTGGAAACACCATATATTTT. V usage is TRBV27 and J usage is TRBJ1-3; D is undetermined. The CDR3 sequence is 14 residues long. V was cut by 6 bases and J by 0 bases, with 9 bases left in between. Germline V gene data show CDR1 as MNHEY and CDR2 as SMNVEV (reference sequence).

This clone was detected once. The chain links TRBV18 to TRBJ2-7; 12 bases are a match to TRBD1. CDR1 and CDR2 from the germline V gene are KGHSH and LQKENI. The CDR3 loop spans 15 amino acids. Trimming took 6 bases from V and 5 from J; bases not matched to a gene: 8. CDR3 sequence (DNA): TGTGCCAGCTCCCTACCGGGACAGGGGGCTAACGAGCAGTACTTC. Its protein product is CASSLPGQGANEQYF.

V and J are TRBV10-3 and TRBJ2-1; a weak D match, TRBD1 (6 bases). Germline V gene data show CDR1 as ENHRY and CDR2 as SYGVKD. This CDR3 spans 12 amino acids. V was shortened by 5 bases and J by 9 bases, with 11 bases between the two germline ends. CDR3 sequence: CAISTSGVEQFF. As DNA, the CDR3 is TGTGCCATCAGTACCTCAGGGGTTGAGCAGTTCTTC.

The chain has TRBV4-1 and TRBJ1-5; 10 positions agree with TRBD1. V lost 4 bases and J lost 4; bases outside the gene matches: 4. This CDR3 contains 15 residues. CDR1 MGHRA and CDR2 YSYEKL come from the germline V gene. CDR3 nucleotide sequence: TGCGCCAGCAGCCGGGACAGGGGTGGAAATCAGCCCCAGCATTTT. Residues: CASSRDRGGNQPQHF.

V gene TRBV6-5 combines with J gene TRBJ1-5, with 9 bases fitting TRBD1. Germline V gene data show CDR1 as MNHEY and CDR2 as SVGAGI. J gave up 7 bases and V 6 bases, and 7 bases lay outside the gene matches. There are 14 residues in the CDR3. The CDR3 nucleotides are TGTGCCAGCAGACAGACAGGGGGAGTACAGCCCCAGCATTTT. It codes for CASRQTGGVQPQHF.

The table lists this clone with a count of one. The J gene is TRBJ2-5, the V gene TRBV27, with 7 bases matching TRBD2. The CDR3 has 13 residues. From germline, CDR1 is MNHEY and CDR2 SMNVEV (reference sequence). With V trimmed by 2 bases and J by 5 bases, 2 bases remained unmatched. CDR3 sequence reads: CASSLSGIETQYF. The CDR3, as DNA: TGTGCCAGCAGTTTAAGCGGGATTGAGACCCAGTACTTC.

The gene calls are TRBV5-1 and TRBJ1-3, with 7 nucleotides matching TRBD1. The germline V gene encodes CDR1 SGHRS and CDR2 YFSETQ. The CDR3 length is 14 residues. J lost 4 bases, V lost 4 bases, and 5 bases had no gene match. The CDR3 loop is CASSLQGTGNTIYF. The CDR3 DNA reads TGCGCCAGCAGCCTACAGGGGACGGGAAACACCATATATTTT.